The entry that follows covers one T cell receptor (beta chain) sequence. The antigen remains unidentified. This sample is part of a study of beta chain features in type 1 diabetes. Every single donor gave one heparinised blood draw, and these averaged about 110 mL. CD4+ naive, central memory, regulatory and stem cell-like memory subsets were isolated by sorting on CD45RO/CCR7/CD25/CD127/CD95/CD27. Per germline, CDR1 SGHAT and CDR2 FQDESV (reference sequence). After removal of 3 bases from V and 8 bases from J, the junction contained 6 bases not matched to a gene. The CDR3 spans 14 residues. Regarding the study as a whole: High TCR expression in some cells could lead to their over-representation in cDNA sequencing. All four CD4+ subsets from Type 1 diabetes patients carried moderately but significantly shorter TCRB CDR3s. The question left open here concerned HLA type influencing TCRB rearrangement.

Sequencing targeted expressed TCRB transcripts, as all isolated RNA had been reverse transcribed. The protocol was immunoSEQ multiplex PCR, while the TCRdb copy is restricted to in-frame clones and leaves out a portion. The sample yields about 180,000 clones, 7.8% seen once. The origin of this receptor is a woman aged 40 to 50 with type 1 diabetes. The rearrangement uses TRBV11-1 and TRBJ1-2, with TRBD1 identical over 10 bases. Sequencing input: central memory CD4+ T cells from blood. The CDR3 region is CASSLGQGSGGYTF. CDR3 bases: TGTGCCAGCAGCTTGGGACAGGGGAGCGGCGGCTACACCTTC. Drawing the rest from reference TRBV11-1 and TRBJ1-2, the complete variable domain is EAEVAQSPRYKITEKSQAVAFWCDPISGHATLYWYRQILGQGPELLVQFQDESVVDDSQLPKDRFSAERLKGVDSTLKIQPAELGDSAMYLCASSLGQGSGGYTFGSGTRLTVV.